This note documents a single T cell receptor (beta chain) sequence. The data were taken from a study of blood T cell repertoires in COVID-19. Background on the study: PBMCs, B-cell-depleted T cells, or T cells provided the cDNA or gDNA that made up the material.

CDR1 is MGHRA, CDR2 YSYEKL, per germline. This CDR3 has 15 residues. The V end lost 0 bases, the J end lost 6 bases, and 9 bases lay between the germline ends. Original methodology: Reference gene primer amplification in the assay estimated nucleated cell counts. Repertoires were generated with immunoSEQ multiplex PCR, while TCRdb's copy carries only in-frame clones and drops some. That table furnishes V, J and clone size, whereas the DNA furnished D and trimming. The data hold some 90,000 clones, with approximately 86% observed a single time. Sequencing was carried out using peripheral blood. The J gene is TRBJ1-6, the V gene TRBV4-1; D is undetermined. The sequence was obtained from a woman of 80 years or more with acute or convalescent COVID-19. CDR3 sequence reads: CASSQETLANSPLHF. The CDR3, as DNA: TGCGCCAGCAGCCAAGAAACACTAGCTAATTCACCCCTCCACTTT.